This T cell receptor beta chain was obtained from a study of CD8+CD57+ T cells in acquired aplastic anemia. At the level of the study: Sorted cells (CD4+ and CD8+) yielded DNA amounts that averaged about 3.1 ug. An average of about 9.8 million reads for CD4+ cells was obtained from healthy donors.

Genomic DNA served as template for TCR beta VDJ and CDR3 profiling. TCRdb used MiXCR to reprocess the reads, holding one entry per CDR3 protein. The sample shows about 71,000 distinct CDR3 sequences, under 65% of them seen only once. General study findings and limits: The same twenty-nine CD8+ CDR3 sequences occurred in patients and in controls. CD8+ Simpson's diversity showed no significant patient-control difference.

The CDR3 extends over 14 amino acids. Trimming shortened V by 1 base and J by 3 bases, and 11 bases separated the two germline ends. Germline loops: CDR1 SGHRS, CDR2 YFSETQ. There are many counts of this clonotype. Its antigen remains unknown. The chain uses TRBV5-1 and TRBJ2-7, with D tentatively TRBD1 (5 bases). Sequenced sample: sorted CD4+, CD8+, or CD8+CD57+ T cells (not recorded which) from PBMCs. This clonotype originated in a human donor in good health, serving as a control. The CDR3 here is CASSLFGGHYEQYF. CDR3 in DNA: TGCGCCAGCAGCTTGTTTGGCGGACACTACGAGCAGTACTTC.